Presented here are 2 T cell receptor beta chains from one specimen sequenced in a study of graft-versus-host responses after intestinal transplantation. Profiling relied on immunoSEQ multiplex PCR, and the TCRdb table lists in-frame clones only, not all of them. Of around 21,000 clones in the sample, over 35% were seen once. The authors plated approximately 200,000 CFSE-labeled responder cells with approximately 200,000 irradiated, violet-dye-labeled stimulator cells. The starting material was alloreactive CD8+ T cells from a mixed lymphocyte reaction culture, obtained before transplantation. Subset here: CFSE-low proliferating T cells sorted from roughly six-day pre-transplant mixed lymphocyte reaction (GvH or HvG direction). The source of these receptors is a human patient who was an organ donor for intestinal transplantation.

The V and J genes are TRBV6-5 and TRBJ2-2; a weak D match, TRBD2 (6 bases). This CDR3 spans 16 amino acids. With 2 bases removed from V and 4 bases from J, the gap between germline ends came to 14 bases. Germline V gene sequence: CDR1 MNHEY, CDR2 SVGAGI. CDR3 nucleotides: TGTGCCAGCAGTTACCGAGCCGGGAGTAGCACCGGGGAGCTGTTTTTT. This gives the protein CASSYRAGSSTGELFF.

This clone was seen a few times. At one end the junction does not follow the germline gene, possibly because of a read error. The gene calls are TRBV10-1 and TRBJ2-7; maybe TRBD2 (6 bases). Germline V lookup: CDR1 WNHNN, CDR2 SYGVQD (reference sequence). The CDR3 sequence is 13 residues long. This CDR3 is CASSESISREYHF. The CDR3 DNA is TGCGCCAGCAGTGAGTCGATCTCGCGGGAATACCACTTC.